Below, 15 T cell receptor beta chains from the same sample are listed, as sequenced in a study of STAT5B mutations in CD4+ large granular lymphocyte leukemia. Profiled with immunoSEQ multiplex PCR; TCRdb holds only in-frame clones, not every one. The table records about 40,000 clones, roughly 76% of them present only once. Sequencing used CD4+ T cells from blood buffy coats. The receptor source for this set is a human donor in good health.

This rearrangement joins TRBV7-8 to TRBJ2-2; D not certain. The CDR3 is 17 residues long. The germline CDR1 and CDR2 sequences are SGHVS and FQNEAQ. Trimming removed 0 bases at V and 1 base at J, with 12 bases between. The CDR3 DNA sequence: TGTGCCAGCAGCTTAGCCGGTCACGTTGGGAACACCGGGGAGCTGTTTTTT. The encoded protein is CASSLAGHVGNTGELFF.

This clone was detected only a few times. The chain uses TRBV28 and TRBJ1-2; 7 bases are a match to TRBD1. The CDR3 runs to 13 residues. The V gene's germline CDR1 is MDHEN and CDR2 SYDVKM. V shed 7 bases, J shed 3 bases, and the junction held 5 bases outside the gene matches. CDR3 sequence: CASTRDSDYGYTF. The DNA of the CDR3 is TGTGCCAGCACTAGGGACAGCGACTATGGCTACACCTTC.

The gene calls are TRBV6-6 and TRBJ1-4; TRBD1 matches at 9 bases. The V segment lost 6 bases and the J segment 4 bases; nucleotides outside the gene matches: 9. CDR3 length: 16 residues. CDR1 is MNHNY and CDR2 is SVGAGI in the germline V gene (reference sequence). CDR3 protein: CASRGPGQGINEKLFF. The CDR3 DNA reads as TGTGCCAGCAGGGGTCCGGGACAGGGTATTAATGAAAAACTGTTTTTT.

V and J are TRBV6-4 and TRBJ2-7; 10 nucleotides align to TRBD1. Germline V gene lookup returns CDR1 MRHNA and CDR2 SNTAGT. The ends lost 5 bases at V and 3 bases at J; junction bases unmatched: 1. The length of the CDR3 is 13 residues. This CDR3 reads CASSRDRGYEQYF. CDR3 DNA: TGTGCCAGCAGTCGGGACAGGGGCTACGAGCAGTACTTC.

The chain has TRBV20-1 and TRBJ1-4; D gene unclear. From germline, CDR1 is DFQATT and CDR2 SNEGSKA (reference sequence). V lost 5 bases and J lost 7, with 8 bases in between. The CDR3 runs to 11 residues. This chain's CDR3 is CSAARGEKLFF. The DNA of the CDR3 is TGCAGTGCTGCCCGAGGTGAAAAACTGTTTTTT.

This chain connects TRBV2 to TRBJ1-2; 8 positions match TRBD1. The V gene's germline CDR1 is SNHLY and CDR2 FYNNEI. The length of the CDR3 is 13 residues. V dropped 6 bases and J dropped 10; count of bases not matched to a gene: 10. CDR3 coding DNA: TGTGCCAGCAGCCCGACAGGGGTTGAGTTCTACACCTTC. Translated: CASSPTGVEFYTF.

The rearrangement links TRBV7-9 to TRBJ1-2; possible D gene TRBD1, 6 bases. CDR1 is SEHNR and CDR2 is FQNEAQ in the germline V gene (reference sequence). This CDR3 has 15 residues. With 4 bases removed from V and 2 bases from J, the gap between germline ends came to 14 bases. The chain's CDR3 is CASSSLGGLNYGYTF. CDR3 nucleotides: TGTGCCAGCAGCTCCCTCGGGGGGCTAAACTATGGCTACACCTTC.

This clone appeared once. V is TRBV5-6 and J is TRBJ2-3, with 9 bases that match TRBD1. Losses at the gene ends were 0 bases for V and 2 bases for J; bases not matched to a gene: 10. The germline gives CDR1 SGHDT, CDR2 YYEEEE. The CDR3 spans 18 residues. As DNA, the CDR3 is TGTGCCAGCAGCTTGGCCGTGCTGGGACAGGGAATCACAGATACGCAGTATTTT. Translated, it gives CASSLAVLGQGITDTQYF. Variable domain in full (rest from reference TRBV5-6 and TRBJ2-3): DAGVTQSPTHLIKTRGQQVTLRCSPKSGHDTVSWYQQALGQGPQFIFQYYEEEERQRGNFPDRFSGHQFPNYSSELNVNALLLGDSALYLCASSLAVLGQGITDTQYFGPGTRLTVL.

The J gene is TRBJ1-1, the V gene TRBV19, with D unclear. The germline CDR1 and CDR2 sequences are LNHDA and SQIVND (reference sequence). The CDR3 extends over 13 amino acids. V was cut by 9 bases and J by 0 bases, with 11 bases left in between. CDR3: CASTGRLNTEAFF. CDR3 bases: TGTGCCAGCACTGGACGACTGAACACTGAAGCTTTCTTT.

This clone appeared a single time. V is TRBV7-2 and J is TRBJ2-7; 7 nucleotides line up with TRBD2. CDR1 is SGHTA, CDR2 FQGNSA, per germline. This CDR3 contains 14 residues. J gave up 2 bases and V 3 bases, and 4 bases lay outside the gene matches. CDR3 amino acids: CASSLWEGPYEQYF. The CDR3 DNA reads TGTGCCAGCAGCTTGTGGGAGGGCCCCTACGAGCAGTACTTC.

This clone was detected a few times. The chain's CDR3 is CSVGEGLLGNQPQHF. The CDR3 DNA sequence: TGCAGCGTTGGGGAGGGCCTTTTAGGCAATCAGCCCCAGCATTTT. This chain connects TRBV29-1 to TRBJ1-5; D remains unclear. Germline V gene data show CDR1 as SQVTM and CDR2 as ANQGSEA. V dropped 4 bases and J dropped 2 bases, with 15 bases sitting between them. The CDR3 runs to 15 residues.

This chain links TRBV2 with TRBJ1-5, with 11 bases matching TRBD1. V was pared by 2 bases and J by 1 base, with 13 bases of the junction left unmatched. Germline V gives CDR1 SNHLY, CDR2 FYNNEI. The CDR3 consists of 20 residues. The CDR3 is CASSEMRGTGGSNSNQPQHF. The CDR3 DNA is TGTGCCAGCAGTGAAATGCGGGGGACAGGGGGGAGTAACAGCAATCAGCCCCAGCATTTT.

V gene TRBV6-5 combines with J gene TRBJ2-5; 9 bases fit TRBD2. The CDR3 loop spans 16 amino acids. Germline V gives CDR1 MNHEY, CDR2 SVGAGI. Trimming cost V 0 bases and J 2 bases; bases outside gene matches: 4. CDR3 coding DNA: TGTGCCAGCAGTTACTCGGTGCTAGCGGGGCAAGAGACCCAGTACTTC. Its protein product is CASSYSVLAGQETQYF.

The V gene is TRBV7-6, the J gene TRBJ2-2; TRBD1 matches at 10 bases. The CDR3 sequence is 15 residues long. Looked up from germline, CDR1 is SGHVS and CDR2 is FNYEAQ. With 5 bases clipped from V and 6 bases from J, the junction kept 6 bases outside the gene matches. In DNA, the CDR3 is TGTGCCAGCAGCCTATCCGGGACAGGGGCCGGGGAGCTGTTTTTT. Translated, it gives CASSLSGTGAGELFF. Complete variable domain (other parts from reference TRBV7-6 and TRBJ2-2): GAGVSQSPRYKVTKRGQDVALRCDPISGHVSLYWYRQALGQGPEFLTYFNYEAQQDKSGLPNDRFSAERPEGSISTLTIQRTEQRDSAMYRCASSLSGTGAGELFFGEGSRLTVL.

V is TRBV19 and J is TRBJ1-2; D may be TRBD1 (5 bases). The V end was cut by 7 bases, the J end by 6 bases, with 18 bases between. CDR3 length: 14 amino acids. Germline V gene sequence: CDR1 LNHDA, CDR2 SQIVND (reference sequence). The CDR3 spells CASTYGAGIDGYTF. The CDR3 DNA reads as TGTGCCAGTACCTATGGGGCAGGGATTGATGGCTACACCTTC.